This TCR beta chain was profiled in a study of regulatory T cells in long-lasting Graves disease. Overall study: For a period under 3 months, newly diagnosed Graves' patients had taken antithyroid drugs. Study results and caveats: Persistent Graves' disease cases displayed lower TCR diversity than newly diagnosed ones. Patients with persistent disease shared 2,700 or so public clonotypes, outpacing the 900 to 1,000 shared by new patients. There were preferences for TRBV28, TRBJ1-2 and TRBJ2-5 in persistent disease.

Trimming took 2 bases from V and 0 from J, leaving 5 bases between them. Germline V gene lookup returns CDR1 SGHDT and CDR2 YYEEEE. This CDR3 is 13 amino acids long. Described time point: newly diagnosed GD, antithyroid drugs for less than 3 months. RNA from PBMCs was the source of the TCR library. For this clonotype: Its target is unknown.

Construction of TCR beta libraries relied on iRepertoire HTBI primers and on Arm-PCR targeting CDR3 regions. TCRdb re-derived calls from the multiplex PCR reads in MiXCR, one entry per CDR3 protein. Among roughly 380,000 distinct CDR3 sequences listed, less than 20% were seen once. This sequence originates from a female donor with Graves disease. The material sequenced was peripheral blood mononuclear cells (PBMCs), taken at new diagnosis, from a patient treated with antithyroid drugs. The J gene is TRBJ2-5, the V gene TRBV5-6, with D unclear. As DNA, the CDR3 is TGTGCCAGCAGCTTCCCATACCAAGAGACCCAGTACTTC. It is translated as CASSFPYQETQYF.